Following are 31 T cell receptor beta chains from one sample sequenced in a study of T-cell reconstitution after alpha-beta-depleted transplantation in children. Preparing the TCRbeta library involved the use of unique molecular identifiers. A single record per CDR3 protein comes from TCRdb applying MiXCR to the PCR reads. The profile shows fewer than 95,000 distinct CDR3 sequences, 12% of them singletons. Sequenced here: PBMCs from the stem cell graft donor, sampled from the stem cell graft. The source of these receptors is a human donor who donated a stem cell graft to a child with inherited bone marrow failure.

This clonotype appeared a few times. V gene TRBV25-1 combines with J gene TRBJ2-1; 9 bases fit TRBD2. CDR3 size: 16 residues. CDR1 is MGHDK and CDR2 is SYGVNS in the germline V gene. J lost 4 bases, V lost 2 bases, and 6 bases had no gene match. CDR3 sequence: CASSEVAGVGYNEQFF. DNA of the CDR3: TGTGCCAGCAGTGAAGTAGCGGGAGTCGGGTACAATGAGCAGTTCTTC.

This clonotype was seen more than once but under ten times. The chain links TRBV27 to TRBJ2-1, with D perhaps matching TRBD2 (5 bases). The V and J ends lost 8 bases and 12 bases respectively, with 17 bases between them. Germline lookup yields CDR1 MNHEY and CDR2 SMNVEV (reference sequence). The length of the CDR3 is 12 residues. CDR3 amino acids: CASGLNSAGQFF. The CDR3 bases are TGTGCCAGCGGGCTCAATTCGGCGGGGCAGTTCTTC.

In its sample, this clonotype was seen a few times. The chain is built from TRBV7-2 and TRBJ2-1; D is unresolved. The CDR3 sequence is 15 residues long. V was clipped by 2 bases and J by 2 bases, with 10 bases between them. Per the germline V gene, CDR1 is SGHTA and CDR2 is FQGNSA. CDR3 sequence: CASSLFTGPYNEQFF. In DNA form, the CDR3 reads TGTGCCAGCAGCTTATTTACCGGCCCCTACAATGAGCAGTTCTTC.

This clonotype was seen at least ten times. The junction and the germline gene differ at one end; a read error may be behind it. V usage is TRBV3-1 and J usage is TRBJ1-1; the D gene is possibly TRBD1 (5 bases). This CDR3 contains 14 residues. The germline V gene has CDR1 LGHDT and CDR2 YNNKEL (reference sequence). This CDR3 reads CASSPGSWGTESFF. The CDR3 coding sequence is TGTGCCAGCAGCCCGGGGAGCTGGGGCACTGAATCTTTCTTT.

This clonotype was picked up many times. The chain uses TRBV6-5 and TRBJ2-6, with D tentatively TRBD1 (6 bases). V lost 6 bases, J lost 1 base, and 19 bases lay in between. This CDR3 has 18 amino acids. Germline CDR1 is MNHEY and CDR2 is SVGAGI. CDR3 region: CASRQLQGPASGANVLTF. CDR3 nucleotides: TGTGCCAGCAGGCAGCTACAGGGACCCGCGTCTGGGGCCAACGTCCTGACTTTC.

This clonotype appeared many times. The chain recombines TRBV20-1 with TRBJ2-3, with D tentatively TRBD2 (5 bases). The CDR3 loop spans 13 amino acids. CDR1 and CDR2 (germline): DFQATT, SNEGSKA (reference sequence). CDR3 sequence reads: CRPLVSSTDTQYF. CDR3 coding DNA: TGCAGGCCACTAGTCTCTAGCACAGATACGCAGTATTTT.

The sample holds many counts of this clonotype. The chain combines TRBV5-1 with TRBJ1-2; D unresolved. With 0 bases removed from V and 5 bases from J, the gap between germline ends came to 14 bases. This CDR3 contains 15 residues. CDR1 SGHRS and CDR2 YFSETQ come from the germline V gene. CDR3 amino acids: CASSLAVPSDYGYTF. The CDR3 DNA reads as TGCGCCAGCAGCTTGGCAGTCCCGTCGGATTATGGCTACACCTTC.

This clonotype showed up many times. V is TRBV7-2 and J is TRBJ2-5; TRBD1 matches at 9 bases. The trim removed 1 base at V and 5 bases at J, leaving 5 bases unmatched. This CDR3 is built from 15 residues. Per germline, CDR1 SGHTA and CDR2 FQGNSA. The CDR3 nucleotides read TGTGCCAGCAGCTTAGACAGGGGGCGCCTGGAGACCCAGTACTTC. Amino acid sequence: CASSLDRGRLETQYF.

Many counts were recorded for this clonotype. The chain couples TRBV11-2 to TRBJ2-1; 14 bases match TRBD2. V lost 5 bases, J lost 4 bases, and 13 bases stayed unmatched. The CDR3 extends over 19 amino acids. The germline V gene encodes CDR1 SGHAT and CDR2 FQNNGV. CDR3 DNA sequence: TGTGCCAGCAGCCGGACTAGCGGGAGGTTCGATGGGGGGTACAATGAGCAGTTCTTC. Its protein is CASSRTSGRFDGGYNEQFF. Full variable domain (rest looked up from reference TRBV11-2 and TRBJ2-1): EAGVAQSPRYKIIEKRQSVAFWCNPISGHATLYWYQQILGQGPKLLIQFQNNGVVDDSQLPKDRFSAERLKGVDSTLKIQPAKLEDSAVYLCASSRTSGRFDGGYNEQFFGPGTRLTVL.

This clonotype was recorded many times. J is TRBJ2-2 and V is TRBV5-1; a weak D match, TRBD2 (5 bases). The CDR3 is made up of 14 amino acids. The germline gives CDR1 SGHRS, CDR2 YFSETQ. Between the trimmed V and J ends, which lost 2 bases and 6 bases, there was a span of 11 bases. DNA of the CDR3: TGCGCCAGCAGCTTCGGGGATTCGTCCGGGGAGCTGTTTTTT. This sequence encodes CASSFGDSSGELFF.

A few counts support this clonotype. The chain recombines TRBV4-2 with TRBJ2-5, with TRBD2 matching over 7 bases. V was clipped by 4 bases and J by 1 base; unmatched bases: 9. The CDR3 consists of 16 residues. Germline lookup yields CDR1 LGHNA and CDR2 YNFKEQ. In nucleotides, the CDR3 is TGTGCCAGCAGCCTCGGGACTACTAACCGCCAAGAGACCCAGTACTTC. This gives the protein CASSLGTTNRQETQYF.

The J gene is TRBJ1-1, the V gene TRBV9, with D uncertain. The CDR3 spans 15 residues. The germline V and J ends were trimmed by 4 bases and 3 bases, with 16 bases remaining between them. The germline gives CDR1 SGDLS, CDR2 YYNGEE. CDR3 in amino acids: CASSPQTSLYTEAFF. The CDR3 DNA reads as TGTGCCAGCAGCCCCCAGACATCCCTATACACTGAAGCTTTCTTT.

The chain has TRBV4-3 and TRBJ2-1; 10 nucleotides align to TRBD2. Germline-derived CDR1 and CDR2 are LGHNA and YSLEER. This CDR3 region has 17 residues. With 3 bases clipped from V and 0 bases from J, the junction kept 5 bases outside the gene matches. Here the CDR3 reads CASSQALAGGSYNEQFF. The CDR3 DNA reads TGCGCCAGCAGCCAGGCCTTAGCGGGGGGCTCCTACAATGAGCAGTTCTTC.

This clonotype was seen repeatedly, ten times or more. The chain combines TRBV5-1 with TRBJ2-1, with 9 positions matching TRBD1. V lost 3 bases and J lost 7; bases outside the gene matches: 5. CDR1 is SGHRS, CDR2 YFSETQ, per germline. CDR3 length: 14 amino acids. CDR3 sequence (DNA): TGCGCCAGCAGCTCGAGGACAGGGGCGAATGAGCAGTTCTTC. This translates into CASSSRTGANEQFF.

This chain joins TRBV7-2 and TRBJ2-5, with D perhaps TRBD1 or TRBD2 (5 bases each). The ends were cut back, 2 bases at V and 5 bases at J, with 12 bases in the middle. The CDR3 is 14 amino acids. Germline V lookup: CDR1 SGHTA, CDR2 FQGNSA. The CDR3 nucleotides are TGTGCCAGCAGCTTATTGGGTGAGGGGGAGACCCAGTACTTC. It yields the protein CASSLLGEGETQYF.

The gene calls are TRBV19 and TRBJ2-4; D uncertain. From germline, CDR1 is LNHDA and CDR2 SQIVND (reference sequence). V lost 1 base, J lost 7 bases, and 8 bases lay in between. The CDR3 runs 13 residues. The CDR3 region has the DNA TGTGCCAGTAGTATAGGGCCGGGTAACATTCAGTACTTC. The encoded protein is CASSIGPGNIQYF.

The table lists this clonotype with many counts. V is TRBV5-8 and J is TRBJ2-2, with no clear D. Trimming took off 3 bases at V and 1 base at J, with 13 bases between the two ends. The germline CDR1 and CDR2 sequences are SGHTS and YDEGEE. The CDR3 has 16 amino acids. CDR3 region: CASSSLWCMNTGELFF. DNA for the CDR3: TGTGCCAGCAGCTCCCTTTGGTGCATGAACACCGGGGAGCTGTTTTTT.

Ten or more counts support this clonotype. The chain uses TRBV5-1 and TRBJ1-4; D remains unclear. CDR3 length equals 13 residues. Germline assignment: CDR1 SGHRS and CDR2 YFSETQ. V was pared by 4 bases and J by 6 bases, with 10 bases between. The CDR3 nucleotides are TGCGCCAGCAGCCTCGGGTCCTATGAAAAACTGTTTTTT. It codes for CASSLGSYEKLFF.

This clonotype was seen many times. The rearrangement joins TRBV7-2 to TRBJ2-7; either TRBD1 or TRBD2 may fit D (5 bases each). The V and J ends lost 5 bases and 7 bases respectively, with 24 bases between them. The CDR3 spans 16 residues. Germline lookup yields CDR1 SGHTA and CDR2 FQGNSA. CDR3 nucleotide sequence: TGTGCCAGCAGCCCCCCGAGGGGTGGGGATCTACGGGAGCAGTACTTC. It codes for CASSPPRGGDLREQYF.

This clonotype has at least ten counts. V usage is TRBV7-2 and J usage is TRBJ2-5; D uncertain. This CDR3 comprises 13 residues. Trimming cost V 7 bases and J 3 bases, with 12 bases left between them. Germline V gene lookup returns CDR1 SGHTA and CDR2 FQGNSA. Written as DNA, the CDR3 is TGTGCCAGCAACCCCTGGCCAGAAGAGACCCAGTACTTC. Protein: CASNPWPEETQYF.

The chain couples TRBV4-3 to TRBJ2-2; D is ambiguous. Per germline, CDR1 LGHNA and CDR2 YSLEER. Trimming removed 1 base at V and 2 bases at J, with 8 bases between. This CDR3 contains 15 residues. DNA of the CDR3: TGCGCCAGCAGCCAAGCACAGTTCAACACCGGGGAGCTGTTTTTT. This encodes CASSQAQFNTGELFF.

Many counts were recorded for this clonotype. J is TRBJ1-1 and V is TRBV20-1; TRBD1 aligns across 7 bases. Germline V gene data show CDR1 as DFQATT and CDR2 as SNEGSKA (reference sequence). J was trimmed by 0 bases and V by 6 bases; bases with no gene match: 4. CDR3 length: 13 amino acids. The CDR3 reads CSANGQVNTEAFF. The CDR3 bases are TGCAGTGCAAACGGACAGGTGAACACTGAAGCTTTCTTT.

In its sample, this clonotype was seen many times. The chain uses TRBV7-2 and TRBJ2-3, with D tentatively TRBD2 (6 bases). V was cut by 0 bases and J by 4 bases, with 14 bases left in between. This CDR3 has 16 residues. Germline V lookup: CDR1 SGHTA, CDR2 FQGNSA. The DNA of the CDR3 is TGTGCCAGCAGCTTAGCCCTAGCGCGTCTGGCAGATACGCAGTATTTT. Translating gives CASSLALARLADTQYF.

In its sample, this clonotype was seen many times. This sequence joins TRBV4-3 and TRBJ2-4, with D possibly being TRBD1 (6 bases). Trimming left V 0 bases short and J 5 bases short, with 17 bases between. Germline assignment: CDR1 LGHNA and CDR2 YSLEER. There are 17 residues in the CDR3. The CDR3 reads CASSQEHPQGEENIQYF. CDR3 in DNA: TGCGCCAGCAGCCAAGAACACCCACAGGGCGAGGAAAACATTCAGTACTTC.

This chain connects TRBV20-1 to TRBJ1-6; D is ambiguous. Germline-derived CDR1 and CDR2 are DFQATT and SNEGSKA (reference sequence). This CDR3 spans 15 amino acids. The V end lost 3 bases, the J end lost 8 bases, and 17 bases lay between the germline ends. The CDR3 reads CSASPAGRRDSPLHF. In DNA, the CDR3 is TGCAGTGCTAGCCCCGCCGGCAGGAGGGATTCACCCCTCCACTTT.

V is TRBV12-3 or TRBV12-4 and J is TRBJ2-7; 7 bases agree with TRBD1. The CDR3 is made up of 14 amino acids. V was pared by 9 bases and J by 3 bases, with 11 bases of the junction left unmatched. The CDR3 region has the DNA TGTGCCAGAAGAAAGGGGGCGCCGGGCTACGAGCAGTACTTC. Translated: CARRKGAPGYEQYF.

The sample holds many counts of this clonotype. The V gene is TRBV20-1, the J gene TRBJ2-1; D is ambiguous. The CDR3 contains 11 residues. Looked up from germline, CDR1 is DFQATT and CDR2 is SNEGSKA (reference sequence). With 3 bases removed from V and 10 bases from J, the gap between germline ends came to 10 bases. CDR3 nucleotides: TGCAGTGCTAGTTTACTGACGGAGCAGTTCTTC. It specifies CSASLLTEQFF.

The sample holds many counts of this clonotype. The chain uses TRBV5-1 and TRBJ1-1, with 8 bases identical to TRBD1. The CDR3 is 16 amino acids. Germline V gene sequence: CDR1 SGHRS, CDR2 YFSETQ. V shed 0 bases, J shed 1 base, and the junction held 5 bases outside the gene matches. The CDR3 nucleotides read TGCGCCAGCAGCTTGGGCCCTACAGGGGGGAACACTGAAGCTTTCTTT. Its translation: CASSLGPTGGNTEAFF. The full variable domain, with the rest looked up from reference TRBV5-1 and TRBJ1-1, is KAGVTQTPRYLIKTRGQQVTLSCSPISGHRSVSWYQQTPGQGLQFLFEYFSETQRNKGNFPGRFSGRQFSNSRSEMNVSTLELGDSALYLCASSLGPTGGNTEAFFGQGTRLTVV.

This clonotype was detected ten times or more. The rearrangement links TRBV5-1 to TRBJ1-1; D uncertain. Trimming removed 5 bases at V and 3 bases at J, with 11 bases between. The germline V gene has CDR1 SGHRS and CDR2 YFSETQ. CDR3 length: 13 amino acids. The chain's CDR3 is CASRTQADTEAFF. CDR3 sequence (DNA): TGCGCCAGCAGAACTCAGGCGGACACTGAAGCTTTCTTT.

This clonotype was observed many times. The rearrangement joins TRBV24-1 to TRBJ2-3; a weak D match, TRBD2 (5 bases). This CDR3 spans 15 amino acids. V was cut by 4 bases and J by 1 base, with 11 bases left in between. In germline, CDR1 is KGHDR, CDR2 SFDVKD. CDR3 in amino acids: CATSEAPGGTDTQYF. For the CDR3, the DNA is TGTGCCACCAGTGAGGCACCCGGGGGCACAGATACGCAGTATTTT.

This clonotype was counted ten times or more. The V and J genes are TRBV7-9 and TRBJ2-1; D may be TRBD1 or TRBD2 (5 bases each). CDR1 is SEHNR and CDR2 is FQNEAQ in the germline V gene (reference sequence). V dropped 6 bases and J dropped 1 base, with 13 bases sitting between them. CDR3 length equals 15 residues. CDR3 coding DNA: TGTGCCAGCAGTCAGGGACCGCTTTCCTACAATGAGCAGTTCTTC. Protein sequence: CASSQGPLSYNEQFF.